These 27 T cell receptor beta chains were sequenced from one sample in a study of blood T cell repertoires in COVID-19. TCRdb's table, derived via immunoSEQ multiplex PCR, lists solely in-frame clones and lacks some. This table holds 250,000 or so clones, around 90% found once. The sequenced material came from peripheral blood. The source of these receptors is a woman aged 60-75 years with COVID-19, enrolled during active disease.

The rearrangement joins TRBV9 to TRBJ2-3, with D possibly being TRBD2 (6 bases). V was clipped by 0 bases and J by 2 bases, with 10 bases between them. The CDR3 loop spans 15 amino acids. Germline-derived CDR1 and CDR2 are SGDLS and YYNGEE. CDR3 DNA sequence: TGTGCCAGCAGCGTAGTGGGACTCGTCACAGATACGCAGTATTTT. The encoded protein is CASSVVGLVTDTQYF. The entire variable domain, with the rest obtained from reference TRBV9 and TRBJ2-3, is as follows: DSGVTQTPKHLITATGQRVTLRCSPRSGDLSVYWYQQSLDQGLQFLIQYYNGEERAKGNILERFSAQQFPDLHSELNLSSLELGDSALYFCASSVVGLVTDTQYFGPGTRLTVL.

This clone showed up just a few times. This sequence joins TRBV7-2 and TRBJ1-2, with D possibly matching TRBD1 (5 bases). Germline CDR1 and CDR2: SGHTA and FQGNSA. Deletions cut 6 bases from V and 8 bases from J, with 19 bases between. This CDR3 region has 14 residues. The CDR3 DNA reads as TGTGCCAGCAGTCCGTTGACAGTTTCTCACGGCTACACCTTC. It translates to CASSPLTVSHGYTF.

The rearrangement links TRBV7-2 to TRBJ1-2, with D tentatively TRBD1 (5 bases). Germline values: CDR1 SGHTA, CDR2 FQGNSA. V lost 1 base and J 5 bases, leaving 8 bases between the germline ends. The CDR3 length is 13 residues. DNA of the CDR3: TGTGCCAGCAGCTTAGAAGACAGATATGGCTACACCTTC. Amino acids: CASSLEDRYGYTF.

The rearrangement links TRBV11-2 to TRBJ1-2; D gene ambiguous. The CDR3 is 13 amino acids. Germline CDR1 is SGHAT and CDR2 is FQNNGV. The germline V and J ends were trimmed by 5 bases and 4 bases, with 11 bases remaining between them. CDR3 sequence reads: CASSPSRSYGYTF. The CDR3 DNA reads TGTGCCAGCAGCCCTAGCCGGAGCTATGGCTACACCTTC.

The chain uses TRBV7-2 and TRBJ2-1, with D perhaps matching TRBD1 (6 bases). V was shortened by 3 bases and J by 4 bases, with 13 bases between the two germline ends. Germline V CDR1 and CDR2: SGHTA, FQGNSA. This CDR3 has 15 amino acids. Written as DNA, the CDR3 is TGTGCCAGCAGCTTCCGGGACACACTGTACAATGAGCAGTTCTTC. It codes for CASSFRDTLYNEQFF.

Here the CDR3 DNA reads TGTGCCAGCTCACTACTGCCCGCCTCCACTAGCGGGGGGGATACGCAGTATTTT. This gives the protein CASSLLPASTSGGDTQYF. The J gene is TRBJ2-3, the V gene TRBV18, with 12 bases fitting TRBD2. This CDR3 is 18 amino acids long. The V segment lost 4 bases and the J segment 6 bases; nucleotides outside the gene matches: 14. Germline assignment: CDR1 KGHSH and CDR2 LQKENI. Together with reference TRBV18 and TRBJ2-3, the CDR3 gives the full variable domain: NAGVMQNPRHLVRRRGQEARLRCSPMKGHSHVYWYRQLPEEGLKFMVYLQKENIIDESGMPKERFSAEFPKEGPSILRIQQVVRGDSAAYFCASSLLPASTSGGDTQYFGPGTRLTVL.

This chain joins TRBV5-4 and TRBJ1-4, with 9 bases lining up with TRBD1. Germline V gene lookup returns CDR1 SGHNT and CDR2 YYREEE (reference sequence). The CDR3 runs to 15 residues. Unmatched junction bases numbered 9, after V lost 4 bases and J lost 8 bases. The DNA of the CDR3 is TGTGCCAGCAGCGACTACCGGGACAGGGCGGAAAAACTGTTTTTT. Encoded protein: CASSDYRDRAEKLFF.

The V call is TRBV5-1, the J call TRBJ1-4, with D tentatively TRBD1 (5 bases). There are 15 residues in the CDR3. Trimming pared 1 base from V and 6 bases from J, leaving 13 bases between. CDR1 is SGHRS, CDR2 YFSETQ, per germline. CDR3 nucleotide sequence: TGCGCCAGCAGCTTGTGGGATGGGGGGGATGAAAAACTGTTTTTT. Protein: CASSLWDGGDEKLFF.

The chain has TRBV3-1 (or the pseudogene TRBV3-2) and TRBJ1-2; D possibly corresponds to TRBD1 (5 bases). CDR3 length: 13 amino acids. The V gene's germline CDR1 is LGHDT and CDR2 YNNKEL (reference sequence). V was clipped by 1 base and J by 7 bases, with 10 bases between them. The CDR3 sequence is CASSQAGDAGYTF. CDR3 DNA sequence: TGTGCCAGCAGCCAAGCGGGGGATGCTGGCTACACCTTC.

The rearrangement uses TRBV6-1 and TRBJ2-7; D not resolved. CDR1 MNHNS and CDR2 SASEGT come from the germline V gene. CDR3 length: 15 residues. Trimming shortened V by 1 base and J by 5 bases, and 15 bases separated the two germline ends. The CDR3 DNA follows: TGTGCCAGCAGTGAAGTTCGGTTAATAGCCCACGAGCAGTACTTC. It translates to CASSEVRLIAHEQYF.

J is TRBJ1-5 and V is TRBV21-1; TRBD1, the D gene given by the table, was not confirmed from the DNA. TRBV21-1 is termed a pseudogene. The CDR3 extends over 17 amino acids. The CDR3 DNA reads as TGTGCCAGCAGCAAAGGTCCCGGACAGGGAGACAATCAGCCCCAGCATTTT. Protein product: CASSKGPGQGDNQPQHF.

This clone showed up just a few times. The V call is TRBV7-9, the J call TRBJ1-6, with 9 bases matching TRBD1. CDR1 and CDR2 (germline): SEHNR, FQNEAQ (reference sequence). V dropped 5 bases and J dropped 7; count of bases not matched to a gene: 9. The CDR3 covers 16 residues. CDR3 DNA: TGTGCCAGCAGCCGAACGACAGGGGGAGAGAATTCACCCCTCCACTTT. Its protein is CASSRTTGGENSPLHF.

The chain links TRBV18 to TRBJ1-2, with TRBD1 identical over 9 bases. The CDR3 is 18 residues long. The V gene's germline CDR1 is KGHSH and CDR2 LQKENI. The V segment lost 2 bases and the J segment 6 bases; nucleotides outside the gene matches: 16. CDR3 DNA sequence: TGTGCCAGCTCACCAAACGCCCCCACAACCACAGGGGGCGATGGCTACACCTTC. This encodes CASSPNAPTTTGGDGYTF.

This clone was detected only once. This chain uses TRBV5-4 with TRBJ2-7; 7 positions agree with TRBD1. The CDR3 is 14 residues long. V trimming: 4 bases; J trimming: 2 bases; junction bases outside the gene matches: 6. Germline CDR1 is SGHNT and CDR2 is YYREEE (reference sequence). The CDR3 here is CASSPGTDAYEQYF. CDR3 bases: TGTGCCAGCAGCCCCGGGACAGATGCCTACGAGCAGTACTTC.

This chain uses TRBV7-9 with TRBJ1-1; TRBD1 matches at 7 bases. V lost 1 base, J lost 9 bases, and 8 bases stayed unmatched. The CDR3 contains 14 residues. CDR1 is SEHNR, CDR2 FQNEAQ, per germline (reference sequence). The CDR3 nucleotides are TGTGCCAGCAGCTTAGACCGACAGGGCCCCAAAGCTTTCTTT. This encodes CASSLDRQGPKAFF.

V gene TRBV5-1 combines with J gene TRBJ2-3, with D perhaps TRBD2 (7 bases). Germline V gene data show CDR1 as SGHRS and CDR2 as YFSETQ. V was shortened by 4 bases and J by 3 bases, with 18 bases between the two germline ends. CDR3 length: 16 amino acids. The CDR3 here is CASSPGGGAETDTQYF. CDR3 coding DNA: TGCGCCAGCAGCCCCGGAGGGGGGGCCGAGACAGATACGCAGTATTTT.

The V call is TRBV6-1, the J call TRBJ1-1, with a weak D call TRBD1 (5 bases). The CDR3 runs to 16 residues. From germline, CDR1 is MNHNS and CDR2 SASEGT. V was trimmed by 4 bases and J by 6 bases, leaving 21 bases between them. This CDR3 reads CASSGPHLREGPEAFF. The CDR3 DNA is TGTGCCAGCAGTGGCCCCCATCTCAGGGAGGGTCCTGAAGCTTTCTTT.

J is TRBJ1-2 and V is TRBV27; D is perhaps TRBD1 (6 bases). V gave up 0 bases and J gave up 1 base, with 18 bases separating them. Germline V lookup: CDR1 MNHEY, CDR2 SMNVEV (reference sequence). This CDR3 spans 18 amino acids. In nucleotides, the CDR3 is TGTGCCAGCAGTTTATCAGGGGGGGTTAGGGCCCATAACTATGGCTACACCTTC. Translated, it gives CASSLSGGVRAHNYGYTF.

CDR3 protein: CASSPHSSGGTYYNEQFF. DNA for the CDR3: TGTGCCAGCAGCCCACATTCTAGCGGGGGGACTTATTACAATGAGCAGTTCTTC. This chain links TRBV9 with TRBJ2-1, with 11 bases aligning to TRBD2. CDR3 length: 18 residues. Germline lookup yields CDR1 SGDLS and CDR2 YYNGEE. V lost 4 bases and J lost 4; bases outside the gene matches: 13.

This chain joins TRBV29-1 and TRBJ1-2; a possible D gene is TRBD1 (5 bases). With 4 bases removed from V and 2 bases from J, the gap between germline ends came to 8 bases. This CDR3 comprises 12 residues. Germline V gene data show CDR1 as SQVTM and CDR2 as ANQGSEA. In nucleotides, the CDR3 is TGCAGCGTTGGACAGACCAACTATGGCTACACCTTC. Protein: CSVGQTNYGYTF.

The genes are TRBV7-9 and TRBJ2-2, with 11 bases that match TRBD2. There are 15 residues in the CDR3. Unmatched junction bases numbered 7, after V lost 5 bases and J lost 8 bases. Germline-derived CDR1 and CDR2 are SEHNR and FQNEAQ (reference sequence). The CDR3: CASSPGLAGAGELFF. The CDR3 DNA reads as TGTGCCAGCAGCCCAGGACTAGCGGGCGCTGGGGAGCTGTTTTTT.

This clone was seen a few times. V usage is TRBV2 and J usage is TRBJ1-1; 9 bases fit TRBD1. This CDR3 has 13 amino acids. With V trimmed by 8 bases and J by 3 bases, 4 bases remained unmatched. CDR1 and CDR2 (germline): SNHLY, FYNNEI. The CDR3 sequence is CASGTGRDTEAFF. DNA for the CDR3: TGTGCCAGCGGGACAGGGCGGGACACTGAAGCTTTCTTT.

CDR3 loop: CASSPLGRVHVQGAFF. The DNA of the CDR3 is TGTGCCAGCAGCCCCCTTGGGAGGGTTCACGTTCAGGGAGCTTTCTTT. The chain carries TRBV11-2 and TRBJ1-1; perhaps TRBD1 as D (5 bases). Trimming removed 5 bases from V and 10 bases from J, with 26 bases in between. The CDR3 consists of 16 residues. CDR1 SGHAT and CDR2 FQNNGV come from the germline V gene.

CDR3 DNA sequence: TGTGCCAGCAGAGCGGGGCCCCCAGATACGCAGTATTTT. Translating gives CASRAGPPDTQYF. This chain connects TRBV6-5 to TRBJ2-3; TRBD2 agrees at 7 bases. The germline V gene encodes CDR1 MNHEY and CDR2 SVGAGI. The V gene end was trimmed by 6 bases and the J gene end by 4 bases; junction bases not matched to a gene: 4. The CDR3 loop spans 13 amino acids.

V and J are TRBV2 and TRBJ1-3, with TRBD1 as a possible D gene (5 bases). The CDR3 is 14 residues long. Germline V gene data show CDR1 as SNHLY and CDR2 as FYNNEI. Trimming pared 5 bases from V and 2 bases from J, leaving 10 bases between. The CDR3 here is CASSLTVPGNTIYF. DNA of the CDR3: TGTGCCAGCAGTCTGACAGTGCCTGGAAACACCATATATTTT.

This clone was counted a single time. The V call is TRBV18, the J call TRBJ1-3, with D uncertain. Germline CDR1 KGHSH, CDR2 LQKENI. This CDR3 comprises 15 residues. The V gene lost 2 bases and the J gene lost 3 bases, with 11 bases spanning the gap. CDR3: CASSPVRENGNTIYF. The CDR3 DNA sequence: TGTGCCAGCTCACCAGTGAGGGAGAATGGAAACACCATATATTTT.

The CDR3 DNA reads TGTGCCAGCAGCCATGGGACAGGGGCTTCACCCCTCCACTTT. Encoded protein: CASSHGTGASPLHF. V and J are TRBV3-1 (or the pseudogene TRBV3-2) and TRBJ1-6, with 10 nucleotides matching TRBD1. The CDR3 consists of 14 residues. Germline loops: CDR1 LGHDT, CDR2 YNNKEL (reference sequence). The junction had 2 bases not matched to a gene; V was cut back by 3 bases and J by 9 bases.